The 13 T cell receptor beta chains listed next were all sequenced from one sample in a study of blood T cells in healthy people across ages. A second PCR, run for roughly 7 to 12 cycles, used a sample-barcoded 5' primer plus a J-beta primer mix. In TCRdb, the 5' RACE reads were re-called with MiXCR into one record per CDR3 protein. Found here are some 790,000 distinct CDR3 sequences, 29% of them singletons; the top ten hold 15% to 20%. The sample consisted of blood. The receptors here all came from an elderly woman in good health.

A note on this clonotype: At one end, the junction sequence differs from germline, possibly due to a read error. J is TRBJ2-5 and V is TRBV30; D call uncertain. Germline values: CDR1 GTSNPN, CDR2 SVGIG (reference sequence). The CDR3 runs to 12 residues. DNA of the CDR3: TGTGCCCGGAGTGTACTGGAGAAGACCCAGTACTTC. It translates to CARSVLEKTQYF.

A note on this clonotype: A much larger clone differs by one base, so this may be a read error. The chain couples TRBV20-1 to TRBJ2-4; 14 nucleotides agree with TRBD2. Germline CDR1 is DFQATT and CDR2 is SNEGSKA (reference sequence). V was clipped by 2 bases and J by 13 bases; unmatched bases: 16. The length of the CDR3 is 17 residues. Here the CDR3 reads CSARSGGLAGGHNEQYF. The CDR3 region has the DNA TGCAGTGCTAGAAGCGGAGGACTAGCGGGGGGACACAATGAGCAGTACTTC.

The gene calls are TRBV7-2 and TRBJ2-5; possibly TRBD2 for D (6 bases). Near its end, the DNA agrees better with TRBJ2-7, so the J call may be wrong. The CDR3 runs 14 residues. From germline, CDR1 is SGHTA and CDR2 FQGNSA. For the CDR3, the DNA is TGTGCCAGCACTCCGGGGGACCGAGTGGGCGAGCAGTACTTC. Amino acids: CASTPGDRVGEQYF.

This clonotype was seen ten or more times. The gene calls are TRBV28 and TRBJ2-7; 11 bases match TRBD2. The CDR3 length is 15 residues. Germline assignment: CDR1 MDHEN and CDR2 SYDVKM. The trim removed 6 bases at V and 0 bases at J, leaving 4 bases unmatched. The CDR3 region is CASSSSGGFSYEQYF. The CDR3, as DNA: TGTGCCAGCAGCTCTAGCGGGGGGTTCTCCTACGAGCAGTACTTC.

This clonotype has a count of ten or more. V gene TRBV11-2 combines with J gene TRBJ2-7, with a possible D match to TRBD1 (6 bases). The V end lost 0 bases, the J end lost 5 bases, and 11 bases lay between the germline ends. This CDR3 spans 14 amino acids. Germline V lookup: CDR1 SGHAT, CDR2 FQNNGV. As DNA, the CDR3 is TGTGCCAGCAGCTTAGAACAGGGCCTGAACGAGCAGTACTTC. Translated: CASSLEQGLNEQYF.

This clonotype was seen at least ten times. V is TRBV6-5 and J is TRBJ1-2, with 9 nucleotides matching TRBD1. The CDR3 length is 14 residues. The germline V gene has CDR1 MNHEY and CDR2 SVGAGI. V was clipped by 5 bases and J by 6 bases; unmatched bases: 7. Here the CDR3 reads CASSRTRDRDGYTF. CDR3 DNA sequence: TGTGCCAGCAGTCGCACCCGGGACAGGGATGGCTACACCTTC.

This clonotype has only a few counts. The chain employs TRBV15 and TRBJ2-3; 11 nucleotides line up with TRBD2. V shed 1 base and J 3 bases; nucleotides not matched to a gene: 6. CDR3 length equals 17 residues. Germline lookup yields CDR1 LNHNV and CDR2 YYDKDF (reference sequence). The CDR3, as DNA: TGTGCCACCAGCAGAGCTCTAGCGGGGGGACTGACAGATACGCAGTATTTT. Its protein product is CATSRALAGGLTDTQYF.

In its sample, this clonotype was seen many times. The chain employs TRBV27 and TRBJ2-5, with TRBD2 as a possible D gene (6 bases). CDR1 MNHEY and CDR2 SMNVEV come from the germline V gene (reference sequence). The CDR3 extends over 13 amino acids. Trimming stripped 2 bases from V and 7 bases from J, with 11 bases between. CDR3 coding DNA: TGTGCCAGCAGTTTAGCGGGGCCAGGGACCCAGTACTTC. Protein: CASSLAGPGTQYF.

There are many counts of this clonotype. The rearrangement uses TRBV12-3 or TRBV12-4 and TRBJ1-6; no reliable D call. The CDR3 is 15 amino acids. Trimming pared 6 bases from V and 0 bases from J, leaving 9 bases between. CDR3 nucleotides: TGTGCCAGCAGCAAGGGCAACTCCTATAATTCACCCCTCCACTTT. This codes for CASSKGNSYNSPLHF.

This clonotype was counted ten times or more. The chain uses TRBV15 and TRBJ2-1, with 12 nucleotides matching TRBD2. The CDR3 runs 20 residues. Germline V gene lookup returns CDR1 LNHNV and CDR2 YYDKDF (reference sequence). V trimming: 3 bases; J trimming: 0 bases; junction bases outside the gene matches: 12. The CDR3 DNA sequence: TGTGCCACCAGCAGCGGACTAGCGGGGAAAAGGGGAGTCTCCTACAATGAGCAGTTCTTC. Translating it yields CATSSGLAGKRGVSYNEQFF.

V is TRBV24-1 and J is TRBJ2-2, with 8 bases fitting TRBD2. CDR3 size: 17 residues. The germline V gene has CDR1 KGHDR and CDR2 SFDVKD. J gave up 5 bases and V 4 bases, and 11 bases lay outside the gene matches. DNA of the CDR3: TGTGCCACCAGTGACCCCTCAACTAGCGGTCGAACCGGGGAGCTGTTTTTT. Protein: CATSDPSTSGRTGELFF.

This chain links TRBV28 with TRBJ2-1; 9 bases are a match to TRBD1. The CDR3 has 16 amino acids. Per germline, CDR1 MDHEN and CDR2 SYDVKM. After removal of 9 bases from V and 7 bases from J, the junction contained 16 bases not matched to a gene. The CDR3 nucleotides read TGTGCCAGTAGCCCCTTGGGACAGGGCGGAAGGAATGAGCAGTTCTTC. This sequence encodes CASSPLGQGGRNEQFF.

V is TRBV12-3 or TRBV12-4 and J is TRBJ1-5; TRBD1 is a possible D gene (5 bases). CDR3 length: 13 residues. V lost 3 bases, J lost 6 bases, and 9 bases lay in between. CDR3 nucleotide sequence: TGTGCCAGCAGTTTTCTGGGGGGTCAGCCCCAGCATTTT. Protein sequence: CASSFLGGQPQHF.